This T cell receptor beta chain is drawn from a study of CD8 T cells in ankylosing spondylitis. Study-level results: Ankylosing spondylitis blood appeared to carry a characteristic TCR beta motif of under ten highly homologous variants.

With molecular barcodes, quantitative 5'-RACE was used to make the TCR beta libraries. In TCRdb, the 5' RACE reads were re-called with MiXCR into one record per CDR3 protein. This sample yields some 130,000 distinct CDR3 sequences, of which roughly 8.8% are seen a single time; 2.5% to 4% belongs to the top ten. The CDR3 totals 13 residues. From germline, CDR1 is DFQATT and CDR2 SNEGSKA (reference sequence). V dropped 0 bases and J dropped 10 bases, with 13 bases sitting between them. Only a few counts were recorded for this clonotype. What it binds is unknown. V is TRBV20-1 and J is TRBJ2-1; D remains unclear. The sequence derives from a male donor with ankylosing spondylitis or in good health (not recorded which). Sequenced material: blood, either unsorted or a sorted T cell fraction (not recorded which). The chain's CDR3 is CSAREGPSREQFF. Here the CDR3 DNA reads TGCAGTGCTAGAGAAGGTCCCTCTAGAGAGCAGTTCTTC.